The text below deals with one TCR beta chain. The sample belongs to a study of blood T cell repertoires in COVID-19. Overall study context: PBMCs, B-cell-depleted T cells, or T cells provided the cDNA or gDNA that made up the material.

V dropped 0 bases and J dropped 2; count of bases not matched to a gene: 7. The germline gives CDR1 KGHSH, CDR2 LQKENI. The CDR3 is made up of 17 amino acids. Participants were aged about 18 to 100 years from about two dozen US areas. Participants in the exposed group had met a COVID-19 case in the 2 weeks before joining the study. Here immunoSEQ multiplex PCR was the method, and the copy in TCRdb shows in-frame clones only, minus some. Of roughly 250,000 clones in the sample, roughly 80% were seen once. Sequencing was done on a sample of PBMCs or T cells enriched from blood (not recorded which). The V and J genes are TRBV18 and TRBJ2-1; 7 nucleotides match TRBD2. The sequence was obtained from a woman aged 40 to 50 who had been exposed to COVID-19. The CDR3 DNA follows: TGTGCCAGCTCACCACCGGGGTCGGGGGGAACCTACAATGAGCAGTTCTTC. This codes for CASSPPGSGGTYNEQFF.